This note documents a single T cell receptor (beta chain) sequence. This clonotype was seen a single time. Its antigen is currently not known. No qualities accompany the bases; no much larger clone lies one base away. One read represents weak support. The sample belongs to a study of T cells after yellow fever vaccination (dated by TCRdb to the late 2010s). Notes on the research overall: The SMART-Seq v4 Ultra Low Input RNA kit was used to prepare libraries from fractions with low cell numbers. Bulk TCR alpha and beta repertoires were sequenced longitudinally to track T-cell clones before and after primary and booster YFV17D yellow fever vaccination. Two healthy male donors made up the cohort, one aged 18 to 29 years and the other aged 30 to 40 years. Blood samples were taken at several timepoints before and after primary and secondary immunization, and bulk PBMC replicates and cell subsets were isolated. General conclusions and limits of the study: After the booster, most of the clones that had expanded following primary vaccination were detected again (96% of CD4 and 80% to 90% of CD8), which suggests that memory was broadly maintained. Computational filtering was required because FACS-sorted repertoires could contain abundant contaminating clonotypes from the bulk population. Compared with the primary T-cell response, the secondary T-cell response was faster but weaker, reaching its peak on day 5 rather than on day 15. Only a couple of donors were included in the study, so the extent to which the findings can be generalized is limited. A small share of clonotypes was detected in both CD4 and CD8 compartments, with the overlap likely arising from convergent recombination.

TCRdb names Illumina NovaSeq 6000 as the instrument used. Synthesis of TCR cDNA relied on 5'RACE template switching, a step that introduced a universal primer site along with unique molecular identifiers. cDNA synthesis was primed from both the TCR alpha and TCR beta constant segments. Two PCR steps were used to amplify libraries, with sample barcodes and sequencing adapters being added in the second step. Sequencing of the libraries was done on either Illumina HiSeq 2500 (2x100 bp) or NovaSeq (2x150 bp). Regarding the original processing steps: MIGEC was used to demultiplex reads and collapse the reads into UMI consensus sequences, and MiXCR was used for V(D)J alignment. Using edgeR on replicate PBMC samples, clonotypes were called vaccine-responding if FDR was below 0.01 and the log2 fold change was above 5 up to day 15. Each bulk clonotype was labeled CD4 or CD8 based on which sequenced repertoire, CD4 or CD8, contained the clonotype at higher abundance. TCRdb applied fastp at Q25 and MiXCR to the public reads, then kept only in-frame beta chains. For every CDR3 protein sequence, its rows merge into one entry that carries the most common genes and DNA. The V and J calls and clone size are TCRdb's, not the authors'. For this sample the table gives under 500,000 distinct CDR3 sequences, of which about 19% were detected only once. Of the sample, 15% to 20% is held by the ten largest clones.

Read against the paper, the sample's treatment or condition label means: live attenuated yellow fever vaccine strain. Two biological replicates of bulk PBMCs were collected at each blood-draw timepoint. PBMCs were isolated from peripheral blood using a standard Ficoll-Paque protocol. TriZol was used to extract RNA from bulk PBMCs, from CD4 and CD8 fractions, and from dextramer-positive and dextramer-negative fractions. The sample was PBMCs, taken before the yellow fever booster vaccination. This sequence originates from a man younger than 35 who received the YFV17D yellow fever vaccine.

The nucleotide sequence is TGTGCCAGCACCAGGGAAGACTCCTACAATGAGCAGTTCTTC. Protein translation: CASTREDSYNEQFF. Rearrangement joined TRBV4-2 to TRBJ2-1; TRBD1 is a weak D gene call, 5 bases matching. The CDR3 numbers 14 residues from cysteine through phenylalanine. Kept here is only the CDR3 DNA, which spans 42 bases and is read in frame from base 1. For CDR1 and CDR2, the germline V gene lists LGHNA and YNFKEQ. At the junction V is shortened by 7 bases and J by 0 bases, with 10 bases in between.